A selection of T cell receptor beta chains follows, all from one sample in a study of cytomegalovirus exposure and HLA in healthy donors. Measured with immunoSEQ multiplex PCR; TCRdb has only the in-frame clones, and not every one. The sample shows about 190,000 clones, about four fifths of them seen only once. Sequenced: PBMCs. These receptors were taken from a woman between 50 and 59 years old in good health and CMV-seropositive. The conserved cysteine and the conserved F or W are not part of the CDR3 here.

cdr3_aa j_call v_call
AISGLAGGISEQY TRBJ2-7 TRBV10-3
ASSLFFTGELF TRBJ2-2 TRBV28
ASSFGRGRGNEKLF TRBJ1-4 TRBV5-1
ASSKRGSNEQF TRBJ2-1 TRBV11-3
ASSDQGYNSPLH TRBJ1-6 TRBV6-5
ASSLGSGGNTIY TRBJ1-3 TRBV7-6
ASSLEQYSNTGELF TRBJ2-2 TRBV5-4
ASSFGGGNEQF TRBJ2-1 TRBV7-3
ASSEIWTSGGVDTQY TRBJ2-3 TRBV9
ASRPAGSETQY TRBJ2-5 TRBV7-3
ASSLETGTQETQY TRBJ2-5 TRBV5-1
ASSLTQRNEQF TRBJ2-1 TRBV5-4
ASSQGWGREGSGNTIY TRBJ1-3 TRBV14
ASSDIHQGYHGYT TRBJ1-2 TRBV25-1
ASSLGQLSNQPQH TRBJ1-5 TRBV7-3
ASRDRLNEQY TRBJ2-7 TRBV28
ACHQGGFSEAF TRBJ1-1 TRBV2
ASSIDRGTLEPQH TRBJ1-5 TRBV19
ASSPGQRSYNEQF TRBJ2-1 TRBV23-1
ASSSWTSGGGTDTQY TRBJ2-3 TRBV5-1
ASSPSGASSYNEQF TRBJ2-1 TRBV7-9
ASSLATGLGYTEAF TRBJ1-1 TRBV5-1
ASSPPPGIGNTIY TRBJ1-3 TRBV18
ASTNPPGAEAF TRBJ1-1 TRBV10-2
ASSPGTGGEGDYGYT TRBJ1-2 TRBV18
ASSSWGQGASPLH TRBJ1-6 TRBV5-1
ASIPRGGQPQH TRBJ1-5 TRBV6-5
ATRRTGGKGNEQF TRBJ2-1 TRBV6-5
SSSHSTPAGYTGELF TRBJ2-2 TRBV7-9
ASSLAQGAGGYT TRBJ1-2 TRBV5-1
ASRVGRDYGYT TRBJ1-2 TRBV5-1